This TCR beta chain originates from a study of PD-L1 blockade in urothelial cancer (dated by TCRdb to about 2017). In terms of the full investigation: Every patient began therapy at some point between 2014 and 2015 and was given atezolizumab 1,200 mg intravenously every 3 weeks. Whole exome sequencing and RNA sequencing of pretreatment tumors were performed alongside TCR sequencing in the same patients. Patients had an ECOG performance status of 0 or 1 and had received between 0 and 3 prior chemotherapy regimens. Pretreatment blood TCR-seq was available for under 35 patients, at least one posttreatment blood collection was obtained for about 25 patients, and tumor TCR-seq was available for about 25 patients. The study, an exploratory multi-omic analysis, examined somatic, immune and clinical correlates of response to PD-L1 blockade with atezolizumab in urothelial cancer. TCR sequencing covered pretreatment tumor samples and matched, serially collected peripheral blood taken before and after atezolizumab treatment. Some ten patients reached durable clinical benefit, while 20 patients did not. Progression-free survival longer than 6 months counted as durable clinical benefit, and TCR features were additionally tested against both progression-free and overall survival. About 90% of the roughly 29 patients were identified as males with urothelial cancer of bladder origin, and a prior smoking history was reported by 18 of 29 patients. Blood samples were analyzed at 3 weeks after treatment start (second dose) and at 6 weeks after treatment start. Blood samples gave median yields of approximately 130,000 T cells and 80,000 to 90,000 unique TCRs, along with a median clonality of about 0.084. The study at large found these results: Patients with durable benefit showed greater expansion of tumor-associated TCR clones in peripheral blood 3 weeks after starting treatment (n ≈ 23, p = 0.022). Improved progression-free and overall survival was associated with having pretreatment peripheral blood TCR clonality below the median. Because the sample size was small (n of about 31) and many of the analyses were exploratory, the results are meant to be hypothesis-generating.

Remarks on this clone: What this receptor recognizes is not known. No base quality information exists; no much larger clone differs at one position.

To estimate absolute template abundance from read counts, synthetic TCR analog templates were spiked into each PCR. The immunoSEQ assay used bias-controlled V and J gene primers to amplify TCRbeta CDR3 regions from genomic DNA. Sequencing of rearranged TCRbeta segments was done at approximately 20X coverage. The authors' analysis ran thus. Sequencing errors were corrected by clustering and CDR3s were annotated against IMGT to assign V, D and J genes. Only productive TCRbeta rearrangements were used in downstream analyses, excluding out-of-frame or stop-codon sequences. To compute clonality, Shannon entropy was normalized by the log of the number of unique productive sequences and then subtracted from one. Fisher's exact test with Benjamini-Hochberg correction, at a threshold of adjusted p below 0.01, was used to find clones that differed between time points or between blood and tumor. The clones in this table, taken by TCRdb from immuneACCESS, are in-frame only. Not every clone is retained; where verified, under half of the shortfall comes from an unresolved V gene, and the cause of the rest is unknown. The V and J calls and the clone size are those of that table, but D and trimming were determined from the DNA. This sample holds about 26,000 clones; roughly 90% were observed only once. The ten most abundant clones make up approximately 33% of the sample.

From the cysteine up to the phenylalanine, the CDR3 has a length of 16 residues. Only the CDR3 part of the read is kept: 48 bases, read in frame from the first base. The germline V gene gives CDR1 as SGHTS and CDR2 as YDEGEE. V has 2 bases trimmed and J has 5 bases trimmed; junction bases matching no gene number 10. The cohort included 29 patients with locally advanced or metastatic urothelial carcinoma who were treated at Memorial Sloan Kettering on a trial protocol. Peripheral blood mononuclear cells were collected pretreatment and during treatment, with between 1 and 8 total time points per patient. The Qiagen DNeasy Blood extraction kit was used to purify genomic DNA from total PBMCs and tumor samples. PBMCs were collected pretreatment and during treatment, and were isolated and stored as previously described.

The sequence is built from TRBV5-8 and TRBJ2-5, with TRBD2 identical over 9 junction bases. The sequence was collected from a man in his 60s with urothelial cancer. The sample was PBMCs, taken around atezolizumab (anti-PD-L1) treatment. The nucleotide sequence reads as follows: TGTGCCAGCAGCTTAAAAAGCGGGAGGAATGGGGAGACCCAGTACTTC. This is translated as CASSLKSGRNGETQYF.